This T cell receptor beta chain stems from a study of blood T cell repertoires in COVID-19. For the study at large: Specimens from acute and convalescent COVID-19 originated in the United States, Italy and Spain. Nucleic acid was either cDNA or gDNA, and it came from T cells, B-cell-depleted T cells, or PBMCs.

Per the authors' pipeline: By means of reference gene primer amplification, nucleated cell counts were estimated. Measured with immunoSEQ multiplex PCR; TCRdb has only the in-frame clones, and not every one. That table supplies the V and J calls and clone size; D and trimming were determined from the DNA. The data show some 490,000 clones, with 80% to 90% seen just once and 3% to 4% held by the top ten. The source of this sequence is a human donor in a cohort sampled during active COVID-19. Sequencing used peripheral blood.

CDR3 region: CAWRGGRNSLWWYF. The CDR3, as DNA: TGTGCCTGGAGGGGCGGGAGGAACTCTTTGTGGTGGTACTTC. V usage is TRBV30 and J usage is TRBJ2-7; 8 bases map to TRBD2. The junction had 16 bases not matched to a gene; V was cut back by 3 bases and J by 12 bases. CDR3 length: 14 residues. Germline CDR1 is GTSNPN and CDR2 is SVGIG (reference sequence). The full variable domain, completed using reference TRBV30 and TRBJ2-7, is SQTIHQWPATLVQPVGSPLSLECTVEGTSNPNLYWYRQAAGRGLQLLFYSVGIGQISSEVPQNLSASRPQDRQFILSSKKLLLSDSGFYLCAWRGGRNSLWWYFGPGTRLTVT.